Presented here are 32 T cell receptor beta chains from one specimen sequenced in a study of identical twins. TCRdb passed the 5' RACE reads through MiXCR, listing each CDR3 protein once. The sample lists under 300,000 distinct CDR3 sequences; roughly 8% were seen once. In addition, the sample was reused for a study of yellow fever vaccine responses in identical twins.

The sample consisted of CD8+ T cells sorted from blood. Receptors originate from a woman aged 18-35 years in good health.

This clonotype appeared many times. The gene calls are TRBV29-1 and TRBJ1-2; 7 positions match TRBD1. With V trimmed by 6 bases and J by 4 bases, 14 bases remained unmatched. This CDR3 contains 15 residues. Germline loops: CDR1 SQVTM, CDR2 ANQGSEA. CDR3 nucleotide sequence: TGCAGCGTCCCTTTTTTCCCACAGGGGTCCTATGGCTACACCTTC. Protein product: CSVPFFPQGSYGYTF. Full variable domain (remainder filled in from reference TRBV29-1 and TRBJ1-2): SAVISQKPSRDICQRGTSLTIQCQVDSQVTMMFWYRQQPGQSLTLIATANQGSEATYESGFVIDKFPISRPNLTFSTLTVSNMSPEDSSIYLCSVPFFPQGSYGYTFGSGTRLTVV.

Only a few counts were recorded for this clonotype. The chain carries TRBV28 and TRBJ2-7; D is tentatively TRBD1 or TRBD2 (5 bases each). The V gene's germline CDR1 is MDHEN and CDR2 SYDVKM. This CDR3 contains 14 residues. The V end was cut by 2 bases, the J end by 4 bases, with 12 bases between. This chain's CDR3 is CASSLMERGYEQYF. The CDR3 DNA reads as TGTGCCAGCAGTTTAATGGAGAGGGGTTACGAGCAGTACTTC.

The table lists this clonotype with a few counts. The chain is built from TRBV5-1 and TRBJ2-3; 9 bases are shared with TRBD1. This CDR3 comprises 14 residues. J lost 5 bases, V lost 3 bases, and 4 bases had no gene match. Germline CDR1 and CDR2: SGHRS and YFSETQ. CDR3 residues: CASSSGQGIDTQYF. CDR3 bases: TGCGCCAGCAGCTCGGGACAGGGTATAGATACGCAGTATTTT.

This clonotype was counted at least ten times. This chain uses TRBV25-1 with TRBJ2-7, with D hard to call. The germline V gene has CDR1 MGHDK and CDR2 SYGVNS. The CDR3 sequence is 13 residues long. V shed 3 bases and J shed 1 base, with 7 bases lying between them. DNA for the CDR3: TGTGCCAGCAGTGACAGAGTTTCCTACGAGCAGTACTTC. Translated: CASSDRVSYEQYF.

The V gene is TRBV7-9, the J gene TRBJ2-5, with 12 bases that match TRBD2. The germline V gene has CDR1 SEHNR and CDR2 FQNEAQ (reference sequence). The trim removed 4 bases at V and 4 bases at J, leaving 4 bases unmatched. The CDR3 consists of 15 residues. The DNA for the CDR3 is TGTGCCAGCAGCTCACTAGCGGGGGGTCTAGAGACCCAGTACTTC. It translates to CASSSLAGGLETQYF. The complete variable domain, with remaining parts taken from reference TRBV7-9 and TRBJ2-5, reads DTGVSQNPRHKITKRGQNVTFRCDPISEHNRLYWYRQTLGQGPEFLTYFQNEAQLEKSRLLSDRFSAERPKGSFSTLEIQRTEQGDSAMYLCASSSLAGGLETQYFGPGTRLLVL.

This clonotype came up many times. The CDR3 coding sequence is TGTGCCAGCAGTTCGTCGAGCGGGATGTCCGGGGAGCTGTTTTTT. Translation: CASSSSSGMSGELFF. The V and J genes are TRBV6-5 and TRBJ2-2; 7 bases line up with TRBD2. J lost 6 bases, V lost 4 bases, and 8 bases had no gene match. The CDR3 has 15 amino acids. Germline V lookup: CDR1 MNHEY, CDR2 SVGAGI.

J is TRBJ2-1 and V is TRBV6-1; 8 bases map to TRBD1. The CDR3 is made up of 14 amino acids. Germline V gene lookup returns CDR1 MNHNS and CDR2 SASEGT. Trimming cost V 6 bases and J 7 bases; bases outside gene matches: 8. CDR3 in amino acids: CASRIQGERNEQFF. In nucleotides, the CDR3 is TGTGCCAGCAGAATACAGGGGGAACGGAATGAGCAGTTCTTC.

The count of this clonotype is one. At one end, the junction sequence differs from germline, possibly due to a read error. For the CDR3, the DNA is TGTGTCAGCAGCCCACAGGGTGACGGCAATCAGCCCCAGCATTTT. This codes for CVSSPQGDGNQPQHF. The chain is built from TRBV27 and TRBJ1-5, with D perhaps TRBD1 (6 bases). The CDR3 extends over 15 amino acids. The V gene's germline CDR1 is MNHEY and CDR2 SMNVEV (reference sequence).

This clonotype was found many times. The chain links TRBV4-3 to TRBJ2-1; the D gene is possibly TRBD1 (6 bases). Germline V gene sequence: CDR1 LGHNA, CDR2 YSLEER. V dropped 3 bases and J dropped 2 bases, with 11 bases sitting between them. The CDR3 is made up of 15 amino acids. The CDR3 DNA sequence: TGCGCCAGCAGCCAGGACAGAGAAGCCTACAATGAGCAGTTCTTC. Protein sequence: CASSQDREAYNEQFF.

This clonotype has only a few counts. The CDR3 protein is CASGLDEETQYF. CDR3 nucleotides: TGTGCTAGTGGTTTGGACGAGGAGACCCAGTACTTC. The rearrangement uses TRBV12-5 and TRBJ2-5, with unresolved D. This CDR3 is built from 12 residues. Germline values: CDR1 LGHNT, CDR2 FRNRAP. V was clipped by 1 base and J by 5 bases, with 5 bases between them.

This chain's CDR3 is CSAPVGDYYNEQFF. The CDR3 DNA sequence: TGCAGTGCCCCCGTCGGGGATTACTACAATGAGCAGTTCTTC. This rearrangement joins TRBV20-1 to TRBJ2-1, with D perhaps matching TRBD2 (5 bases). V was pared by 6 bases and J by 3 bases, with 15 bases between. The CDR3 consists of 14 residues. Germline assignment: CDR1 DFQATT and CDR2 SNEGSKA (reference sequence).

This clonotype was counted between two and nine times. The genes are TRBV20-1 and TRBJ2-3; D not resolved. The CDR3 runs 11 residues. Germline assignment: CDR1 DFQATT and CDR2 SNEGSKA (reference sequence). Trimming cost V 0 bases and J 6 bases, with 4 bases left between them. The CDR3 sequence: CSARDPDTQYF. In nucleotides, the CDR3 is TGCAGTGCTAGAGATCCGGATACGCAGTATTTT.

J is TRBJ1-1 and V is TRBV7-9; no firm D call. V shed 5 bases and J shed 1 base, with 8 bases lying between them. The CDR3 contains 13 residues. Looked up from germline, CDR1 is SEHNR and CDR2 is FQNEAQ (reference sequence). The CDR3 bases are TGTGCCAGCAGCCCAGTGGCGAACACTGAAGCTTTCTTT. It encodes CASSPVANTEAFF. The full variable domain, completed using reference TRBV7-9 and TRBJ1-1, is DTGVSQNPRHKITKRGQNVTFRCDPISEHNRLYWYRQTLGQGPEFLTYFQNEAQLEKSRLLSDRFSAERPKGSFSTLEIQRTEQGDSAMYLCASSPVANTEAFFGQGTRLTVV.

This clonotype was detected only a few times. The rearrangement joins TRBV4-3 to TRBJ2-7, with D perhaps given as TRBD1 or TRBD2 (5 bases each). Looked up from germline, CDR1 is LGHNA and CDR2 is YSLEER. The CDR3 has 15 amino acids. V lost 1 base to trimming and J lost 6 bases, with 16 bases between them. CDR3 bases: TGCGCCAGCAGCCAAGGTAGTGGTTTGAGGGGCGAGCAGTACTTC. Translating gives CASSQGSGLRGEQYF.

The chain uses TRBV27 and TRBJ2-2, with no clear D. The germline V gene encodes CDR1 MNHEY and CDR2 SMNVEV (reference sequence). The germline V and J ends were trimmed by 5 bases and 6 bases, with 10 bases remaining between them. The CDR3 length is 13 residues. CDR3 nucleotides: TGTGCCAGCAGTCCCCCGAGGCCCGGGGAGCTGTTTTTT. Protein product: CASSPPRPGELFF.

The CDR3 region is CASSPGQGGFYSYEQYF. The DNA for the CDR3 is TGTGCCAGCAGTCCGGGACAGGGAGGTTTCTATAGCTACGAGCAGTACTTC. The chain employs TRBV28 and TRBJ2-7; 9 nucleotides agree with TRBD1. The V gene's germline CDR1 is MDHEN and CDR2 SYDVKM. After removal of 5 bases from V and 3 bases from J, the junction contained 14 bases not matched to a gene. The CDR3 runs to 17 residues.

J is TRBJ2-7 and V is TRBV27; D possibly corresponds to TRBD1 (6 bases). There are 13 residues in the CDR3. V was pared by 3 bases and J by 4 bases, with 10 bases between. The germline gives CDR1 MNHEY, CDR2 SMNVEV (reference sequence). The CDR3 DNA follows: TGTGCCAGCAGTTTTACAGGGTGGTACGAGCAGTACTTC. It translates to CASSFTGWYEQYF.

This clonotype was recorded at least ten times. CDR3 nucleotides: TGTGCCAGCAGCCCTACACTAGCGGGGGAGACCCAGTACTTC. This sequence encodes CASSPTLAGETQYF. The genes are TRBV3-1 and TRBJ2-5; 10 bases align to TRBD2. Losses at the gene ends were 4 bases for V and 5 bases for J; bases not matched to a gene: 4. The CDR3 spans 14 residues. CDR1 and CDR2 (germline): LGHDT, YNNKEL (reference sequence).

Many counts were recorded for this clonotype. This chain links TRBV14 with TRBJ2-7, with a weak D call TRBD2 (5 bases). CDR3 length: 15 amino acids. Trimming pared 1 base from V and 2 bases from J, leaving 12 bases between. Germline loops: CDR1 SGHDN, CDR2 FVKESK. DNA for the CDR3: TGTGCCAGCAGCCAAGTCGCGGGTGAGACCTACGAGCAGTACTTC. Encoded protein: CASSQVAGETYEQYF.

This clonotype was counted ten times or more. V usage is TRBV20-1 and J usage is TRBJ2-5; maybe TRBD1 (5 bases). V was cut by 1 base and J by 2 bases, with 11 bases left in between. This CDR3 region has 14 residues. The germline V gene has CDR1 DFQATT and CDR2 SNEGSKA (reference sequence). DNA of the CDR3: TGCAGTGCTAGAGGGGGCAGCGAACAAGAGACCCAGTACTTC. Protein: CSARGGSEQETQYF.

The chain couples TRBV28 to TRBJ2-7; D is undetermined. The germline CDR1 and CDR2 sequences are MDHEN and SYDVKM. The CDR3 contains 15 residues. V was trimmed by 5 bases and J by 2 bases, leaving 16 bases between them. The CDR3 region has the DNA TGTGCCAGCAGTCCTCGGTACCAGAATCCCTACGAGCAGTACTTC. Translation gives CASSPRYQNPYEQYF.

The gene calls are TRBV27 and TRBJ2-7, with TRBD1 matching over 10 bases. CDR1 and CDR2 from the germline V gene are MNHEY and SMNVEV (reference sequence). This CDR3 is built from 14 residues. V shed 7 bases, J shed 5 bases, and the junction held 8 bases outside the gene matches. This CDR3 reads CASNPGQGWHEQYF. Written as DNA, the CDR3 is TGTGCCAGCAATCCGGGACAGGGGTGGCACGAGCAGTACTTC.

This clonotype showed up just a few times. This sequence joins TRBV5-1 and TRBJ2-6, with D perhaps TRBD2 (6 bases). The CDR3 is made up of 14 amino acids. Trimming cost V 6 bases and J 2 bases, with 9 bases left between them. The germline V gene encodes CDR1 SGHRS and CDR2 YFSETQ. The CDR3, as DNA: TGCGCCAGCAAAACGGGGGCTGGGGCCAACGTCCTGACTTTC. Its protein is CASKTGAGANVLTF.

This clonotype showed up just a few times. The J gene is TRBJ1-4, the V gene TRBV15; D remains ambiguous. Germline values: CDR1 LNHNV, CDR2 YYDKDF (reference sequence). Trimming removed 5 bases at V and 5 bases at J, with 9 bases between. CDR3 length equals 13 residues. The CDR3 coding sequence is TGTGCCACCAGCTCCCTGTCAAATGAAAAACTGTTTTTT. Its protein product is CATSSLSNEKLFF.

The sample holds a few counts of this clonotype. The CDR3 reads CASSSYTGTGYEQYF. In DNA, the CDR3 is TGCGCCAGCAGCTCCTACACCGGGACAGGCTACGAGCAGTACTTC. This chain links TRBV4-3 with TRBJ2-7; 8 bases match TRBD1. Trimming cost V 5 bases and J 3 bases; bases outside gene matches: 9. Germline V gene data show CDR1 as LGHNA and CDR2 as YSLEER. This CDR3 spans 15 amino acids.

This clonotype was seen repeatedly, ten times or more. The chain joins TRBV7-2 to TRBJ2-1, with 10 nucleotides matching TRBD2. Germline values: CDR1 SGHTA, CDR2 FQGNSA. Unmatched junction bases numbered 4, after V lost 2 bases and J lost 0 bases. This CDR3 spans 17 amino acids. The CDR3 reads CASSLMPSGSSYNEQFF. Written as DNA, the CDR3 is TGTGCCAGCAGCTTAATGCCTAGCGGGAGCTCCTACAATGAGCAGTTCTTC.

The rearrangement links TRBV5-1 to TRBJ2-7; tentative D call: TRBD1 (6 bases). CDR1 and CDR2 (germline): SGHRS, YFSETQ. Deletions cut 0 bases from V and 4 bases from J, with 14 bases between. The CDR3 has 15 residues. The chain's CDR3 is CASSLEDSQAYEQYF. In nucleotides, the CDR3 is TGCGCCAGCAGCTTGGAGGACAGCCAAGCGTACGAGCAGTACTTC.

V gene TRBV12-3 or TRBV12-4 combines with J gene TRBJ2-1; a weak D match, TRBD1 (6 bases). CDR3 length: 15 amino acids. The V gene lost 5 bases and the J gene lost 9 bases, with 20 bases spanning the gap. The CDR3 DNA sequence: TGTGCCAGCAGTCCAGGCGGCAGGGGAAGGGGTGAGCAGTTCTTC. Amino acids: CASSPGGRGRGEQFF.

This clonotype occurred a few times. CDR3 sequence: CASSPVGGAAIDTDTQYF. Here the CDR3 DNA reads TGTGCCAGCAGCCCCGTCGGGGGGGCGGCTATAGACACAGATACGCAGTATTTT. The rearrangement joins TRBV12-3 or TRBV12-4 to TRBJ2-3, with 8 bases that match TRBD2. This CDR3 is 18 amino acids long. Unmatched junction bases numbered 16, after V lost 6 bases and J lost 2 bases.

This clonotype was seen a few times. The CDR3 spells CASSYSPGTNEQYF. The CDR3 nucleotides are TGTGCCAGCAGTTACTCGCCCGGGACTAACGAGCAGTACTTC. The rearrangement joins TRBV6-5 to TRBJ2-7, with 7 bases that match TRBD2. The CDR3 runs to 14 residues. Trimming cost V 0 bases and J 5 bases; bases outside gene matches: 4. The germline V gene encodes CDR1 MNHEY and CDR2 SVGAGI.

V usage is TRBV7-3 and J usage is TRBJ2-3; D unresolved. This CDR3 contains 14 residues. Looked up from germline, CDR1 is SGHTA and CDR2 is FQGTGA. Trimming took 0 bases from V and 6 from J, leaving 10 bases between them. The CDR3 coding sequence is TGTGCCAGCAGCTTAACCGGAGCGTCTGATACGCAGTATTTT. Protein: CASSLTGASDTQYF.

This clonotype appeared a few times. V gene TRBV20-1 combines with J gene TRBJ2-7, with 8 bases that match TRBD1. The V segment lost 3 bases and the J segment 4 bases; nucleotides outside the gene matches: 5. The germline CDR1 and CDR2 sequences are DFQATT and SNEGSKA (reference sequence). This CDR3 spans 13 amino acids. This chain's CDR3 is CSASGQGLYEQYF. The CDR3, as DNA: TGCAGTGCTAGCGGACAGGGACTTTACGAGCAGTACTTC.